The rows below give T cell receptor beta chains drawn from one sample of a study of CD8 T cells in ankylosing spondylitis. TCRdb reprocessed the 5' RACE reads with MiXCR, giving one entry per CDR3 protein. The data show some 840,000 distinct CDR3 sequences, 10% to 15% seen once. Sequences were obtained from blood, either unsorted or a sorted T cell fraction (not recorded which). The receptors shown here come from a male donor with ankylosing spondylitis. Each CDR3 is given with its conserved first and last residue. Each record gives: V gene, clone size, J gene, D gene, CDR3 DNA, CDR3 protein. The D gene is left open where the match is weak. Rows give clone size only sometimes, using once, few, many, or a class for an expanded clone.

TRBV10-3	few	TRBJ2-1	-	TGTGCCATCAGCCCCGGGACGAGCCGTAACAATGAGCAGTTCTTC	CAISPGTSRNNEQFF
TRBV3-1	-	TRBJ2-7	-	TGTGCCAGCAGCCACCCGAGCTCCTACGAGCAGTACTTC	CASSHPSSYEQYF
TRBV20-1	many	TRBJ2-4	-	TGCAGTGCATCGAAGGGGGCGGGGAACATTCAGTACTTC	CSASKGAGNIQYF
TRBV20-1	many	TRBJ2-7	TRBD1	TGCAGTGCTAACAGACAGGGGGGTTACGAGCAGTACTTC	CSANRQGGYEQYF
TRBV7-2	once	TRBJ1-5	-	TGTGCCAGCAGCTTAGCAGAGACCTACAATCAGCCCCAGCATTTT	CASSLAETYNQPQHF
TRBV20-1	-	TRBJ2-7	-	TGCAGTGCTAGAGCACCGGCGGGACGGTACGAGCAGTACTTC	CSARAPAGRYEQYF
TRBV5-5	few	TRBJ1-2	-	TGTGCCAGCAGCTTAACCGGGACGACGGAGGGCTACACCTTC	CASSLTGTTEGYTF
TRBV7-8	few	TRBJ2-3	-	TGTGCCAGCAGCTTAGCTAGGCTCAGGGCAGATACGCAGTATTTT	CASSLARLRADTQYF
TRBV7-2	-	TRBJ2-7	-	TGTGCCAGCAGCCGAACCTGGGACCAGGCGTACTTC	CASSRTWDQAYF
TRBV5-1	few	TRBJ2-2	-	TGCGCCAGCAGCGTGGGGGACACCTACACCGGGGAGCTGTTTTTT	CASSVGDTYTGELFF
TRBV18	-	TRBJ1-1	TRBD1	TGTGCCAGCTCGAAAGTCGGACAGGCTAACACTGAAGCTTTCTTT	CASSKVGQANTEAFF
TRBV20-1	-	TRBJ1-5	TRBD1	TGCAGTGCTAGAGTTCGTCAGGGGGCGGCCAACAATCAGCCCCAGCATTTT	CSARVRQGAANNQPQHF
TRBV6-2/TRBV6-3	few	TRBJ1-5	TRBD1	TGTGCCAGCAGCCCCGGACAGGGCCGCGAGGGTCAGCCCCAGCATTTT	CASSPGQGREGQPQHF
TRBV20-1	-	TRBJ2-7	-	TGCAGTGTCTCCAGGGGGGCTAACTCCTACGAGCAGTACTTC	CSVSRGANSYEQYF
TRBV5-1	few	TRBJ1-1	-	TGCGCCAGCAGCTCCGTATACGCAATGGGTGAAGCTTTCTTT	CASSSVYAMGEAFF
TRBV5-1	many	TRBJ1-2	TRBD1	TGCGCCAGCAGCTTGTGGAGACAGGGGGTACGCGGCTACACCTTC	CASSLWRQGVRGYTF
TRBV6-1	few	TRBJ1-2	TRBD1	TGTGCCAGCGGGGGACAGAGCAGGTTTGGCTACACCTTC	CASGGQSRFGYTF
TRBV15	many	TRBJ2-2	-	TGTGCCACCAGGCCGGGCGCGAACACCGGGGAGCTGTTTTTT	CATRPGANTGELFF
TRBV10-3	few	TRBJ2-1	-	TGTGCCATCAGTGAACGATTGAGGACAGATTACAATGAGCAGTTCTTC	CAISERLRTDYNEQFF
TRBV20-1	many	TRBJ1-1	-	TGCAGTGCTCAGAGTCACACTGAAGCTTTCTTT	CSAQSHTEAFF
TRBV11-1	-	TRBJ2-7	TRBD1	TGTGCCAGCAGCTGGCCACGGTATATGACAGGGAGCTCCTACGAGCAGTACTTC	CASSWPRYMTGSSYEQYF
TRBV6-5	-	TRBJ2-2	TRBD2	TGTGCCAGCAGTTACTCCGGACTAGCGGGAGGGACCGGGGAGCTGTTTTTT	CASSYSGLAGGTGELFF
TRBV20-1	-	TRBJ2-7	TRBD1	TGCAGTGGCGTTGGACAGGGGAATCGCTACGAGCAGTACTTC	CSGVGQGNRYEQYF
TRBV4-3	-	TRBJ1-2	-	TGCGCCAGCAGCCAAGAAGTGTGGGCAGGTGGCTACACCTTC	CASSQEVWAGGYTF
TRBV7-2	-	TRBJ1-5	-	TGTGCCAGCAGCTTAATTGCCTCGGGCAATCAGCCCCAGCATTTT	CASSLIASGNQPQHF
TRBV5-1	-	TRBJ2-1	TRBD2	TGCGCCAGCGGGGTTGTAGCGGGAGGCTACAATGAGCAGTTCTTC	CASGVVAGGYNEQFF
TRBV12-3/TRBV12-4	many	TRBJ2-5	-	TGTGCCAGCAGTTTGGCCGTACTTGGGCAACAAGAGACCCAGTACTTC	CASSLAVLGQQETQYF
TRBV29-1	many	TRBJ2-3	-	TGCAGCGTTACAAGTGGCACAGATACGCAGTATTTT	CSVTSGTDTQYF
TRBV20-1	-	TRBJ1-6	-	TGCAGTGCCGAAAGCCAACGGATTAGCTCCTATAATTCACCCCTCCACTTT	CSAESQRISSYNSPLHF
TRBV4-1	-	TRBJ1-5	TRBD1	TGCGCCAGCAGCCGGTCGATACAGGGGAGATCGGAACAGCCCCAGCATTTT	CASSRSIQGRSEQPQHF
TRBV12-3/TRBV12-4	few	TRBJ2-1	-	TGTGCCAGCAGGCAGGATAATATTGCCGATGAGCAGTTCTTC	CASRQDNIADEQFF
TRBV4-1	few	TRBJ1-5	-	TGCGCCAGCAGCCAAGTAATCGGAAACAATCAGCCCCAGCATTTT	CASSQVIGNNQPQHF
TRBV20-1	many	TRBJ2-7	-	TGCAGTGCTAGAAAGGGGGCCTACGAGCAGTACTTC	CSARKGAYEQYF
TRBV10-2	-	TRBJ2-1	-	TGCGCCAGCAATCGACAGGCTTTATCTGACAATGAGCAGTTCTTC	CASNRQALSDNEQFF
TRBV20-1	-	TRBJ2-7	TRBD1	TGCAGTGCTAGAGGGGTACAGGGGGCGGGGGACGAGCAGTACTTC	CSARGVQGAGDEQYF
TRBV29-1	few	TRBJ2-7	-	TGCAGCGCCGCCGGTCGTCTCGAGCAGTACTTC	CSAAGRLEQYF
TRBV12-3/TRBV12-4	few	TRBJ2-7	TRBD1	TGTGCCAGCAGCACCCGGGACAGGGGGATATACGAGCAGTACTTC	CASSTRDRGIYEQYF
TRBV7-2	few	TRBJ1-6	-	TGTGCCAGCAGCCTCAACACAGGGTATTCACCCCTCCACTTT	CASSLNTGYSPLHF
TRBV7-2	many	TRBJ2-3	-	TGTGCCAGCCGGGGCCCGCTGGGAGCTTTAACAGATACGCAGTATTTT	CASRGPLGALTDTQYF
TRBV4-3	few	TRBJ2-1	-	TGCGCCAGCAGCCAAGAAGTTGTGGGTTACAATGAGCAGTTCTTC	CASSQEVVGYNEQFF
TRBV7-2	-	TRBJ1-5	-	TGTGCCAGCAGCTTAGGGGGAGATTCAACACATCAGCCCCAGCATTTT	CASSLGGDSTHQPQHF
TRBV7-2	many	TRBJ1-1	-	TGTGCCAGCAGCTCCCCTCGGCCCTCGGGCACTGAAGCTTTCTTT	CASSSPRPSGTEAFF
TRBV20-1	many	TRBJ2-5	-	TGCAGTGCTAGTCGGGGCGAAGAGGTGATAGAGACCCAGTACTTC	CSASRGEEVIETQYF
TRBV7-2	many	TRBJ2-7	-	TGTGCCAGCAGCTTAAGAATAGGGGGGACCTACGAGCAGTACTTC	CASSLRIGGTYEQYF
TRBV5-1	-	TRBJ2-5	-	TGCGCCAGCAGCTTGGAGAGGACGCTACCGGGAGAGACCCAGTACTTC	CASSLERTLPGETQYF
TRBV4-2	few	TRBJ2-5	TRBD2	TGTGCCAGCAGCCAAGATCGACCAGCGGGGGGAGCAGAGACCCAGTACTTC	CASSQDRPAGGAETQYF
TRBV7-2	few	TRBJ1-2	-	TGTGCCAGCAGCTTAGGGGGCGCGTTTGGCTACACCTTC	CASSLGGAFGYTF
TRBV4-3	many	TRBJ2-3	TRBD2	TGCGCCAGCAGCCGGATAGCGGGGGATACCACAGATACGCAGTATTTT	CASSRIAGDTTDTQYF
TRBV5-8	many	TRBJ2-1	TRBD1	TGTGCCAGCAGCCCGGGACAGGGGAGCTCCTACAATGAGCAGTTCTTC	CASSPGQGSSYNEQFF